Sequencing of this T cell receptor (beta chain) was carried out in a study of blood T cell repertoires in COVID-19. Across the whole study: Samples of COVID-19 (acute and convalescent) were obtained from the United States, Italy and Spain.

Germline lookup yields CDR1 SGHDT and CDR2 YYEEEE. The CDR3 is 15 residues long. J lost 6 bases, V lost 1 base, and 7 bases had no gene match. Original processing methods: How many nucleated cells were present was estimated from reference gene primer amplification. Sequenced by immunoSEQ multiplex PCR; TCRdb stores in-frame clones only, minus some. Clone size and the V and J calls come from that table; the DNA yielded D and trimming. The data contain fewer than 200,000 clones, about 75% of them singletons. This sequence originates from a woman between 50 and 59 years old with active or convalescent COVID-19. V and J are TRBV5-6 and TRBJ2-5, with 9 bases matching TRBD1. Sequences were obtained from peripheral blood. DNA of the CDR3: TGTGCCAGCAGCTTGTGGAGGACAGGGGTAAAGACCCAGTACTTC. It specifies CASSLWRTGVKTQYF.